This T cell receptor (beta chain) was recorded in a study of blood T cell repertoires in COVID-19. About the study: Sources were T cells, B-cell-depleted T cells, or PBMCs; the material itself was cDNA or gDNA.

The data were produced by immunoSEQ multiplex PCR, yet TCRdb's version contains in-frame clones alone and is incomplete. The sample has 250,000 to 350,000 clones; 85% are singletons. Trimming shortened V by 3 bases and J by 2 bases, and 11 bases separated the two germline ends. Per germline, CDR1 MGHRA and CDR2 YSYEKL. This CDR3 is built from 14 residues. The source of this sequence is a woman aged 50 to 65 who had recovered from COVID-19. The source material was PBMCs or T cells enriched from blood (not recorded which). The V call is TRBV4-1, the J call TRBJ2-7; D is possibly TRBD2 (6 bases). CDR3 amino acids: CASSQTGGTYEQYF. CDR3 sequence (DNA): TGCGCCAGCAGCCAGACCGGGGGTACCTACGAGCAGTACTTC.